This is a list of T cell receptor beta chains from one sample in a study of PD-1 blockade in classical Hodgkin lymphoma. Only in-frame clones appear in the TCRdb table, and some are missing; sequencing was by immunoSEQ multiplex PCR. This sample yields tens of thousands of clones, of which roughly nine tenths are seen a single time; 6.5% to 9% belongs to the top ten. Source: peripheral blood mononuclear cells (PBMCs), taken before the fourth cycle of nivolumab. All receptors come from a human donor with classical Hodgkin lymphoma. Each CDR3 is given with its conserved first and last residue. The D gene is left open where the match is weak. Rows give clone size only sometimes, using once, few, many, or a class for an expanded clone.

>.|.|TRBV6-5|TRBJ2-7
CASSNSPRGNSYEQYF
TGTGCCAGCAGTAACTCCCCGAGGGGAAACTCCTACGAGCAGTACTTC
>.|.|TRBV6-6|TRBJ1-1
CASFRNSEAFF
TGTGCCAGCTTTCGTAACTCTGAAGCTTTCTTT
>.|TRBD2|TRBV6-5|TRBJ2-3
CASSPGTSRDTQYF
TGTGCCAGCAGTCCCGGGACTAGCCGTGATACGCAGTATTTT
>.|.|TRBV4-2|TRBJ1-2
CASSQVGDNYGYTF
TGTGCCAGCAGCCAAGTAGGGGATAACTATGGCTACACCTTC
>.|.|TRBV6-1|TRBJ2-7
CASSLRDGFSYEQYF
TGTGCCAGCAGCCTCCGGGACGGGTTCTCCTACGAGCAGTACTTC
>.|.|TRBV19|TRBJ2-7
CASSIAGLYEQYF
TGTGCCAGTAGTATCGCAGGGCTCTACGAGCAGTACTTC
>.|TRBD2|TRBV19|TRBJ2-1
CASSLDSASGGQESEQFF
TGTGCCAGTAGTCTCGACTCGGCTAGCGGGGGCCAGGAGAGTGAGCAGTTCTTC
>.|TRBD1|TRBV6-6|TRBJ2-7
CASSYSDRGVYEQYF
TGTGCCAGCAGTTACTCTGACAGGGGGGTTTACGAGCAGTACTTC
>.|.|TRBV30|TRBJ2-7
CAWSVMDGPYEQYF
TGTGCCTGGAGTGTAATGGACGGACCCTACGAGCAGTACTTC
>.|TRBD1|TRBV29-1|TRBJ2-2
CSAHRTGKVGENTGELFF
TGCAGCGCGCACCGGACAGGGAAGGTAGGAGAAAACACCGGGGAGCTGTTTTTT
>.|TRBD1|TRBV6-5|TRBJ2-7
CASMTGYSEQYF
TGTGCCAGCATGACAGGGTATTCCGAGCAGTACTTC
>.|TRBD1|TRBV30|TRBJ2-7
CAWSPQRGRRAYEQYF
TGTGCCTGGAGCCCCCAGAGGGGGCGAAGGGCCTACGAGCAGTACTTC
>.|TRBD1|TRBV6-1|TRBJ1-6
CASSEFGTGANSPLHF
TGTGCCAGCAGTGAATTTGGGACAGGGGCTAATTCACCCCTCCACTTT
>.|.|TRBV9|TRBJ2-1
CASSPPGQHIRQFF
TGTGCCAGCAGCCCCCCCGGACAGCACATTAGGCAGTTCTTC
>.|.|TRBV5-1|TRBJ1-2
CASSPGIQGYTF
TGCGCCAGCAGCCCCGGCATACAGGGCTACACCTTC
>.|.|TRBV6-5|TRBJ2-3
CASKEGGITDTQYF
TGTGCCAGCAAGGAGGGGGGGATCACAGATACGCAGTATTTT
>.|.|TRBV4-1|TRBJ1-3
CASSQDQGRGNTIYF
TGCGCCAGCAGCCAAGATCAGGGACGGGGAAACACCATATATTTT
>.|.|TRBV5-1|TRBJ1-4
CASSLEGATNEKLFF
TGCGCCAGCAGCTTGGAAGGGGCAACTAATGAAAAACTGTTTTTT
>.|TRBD1|TRBV7-8|TRBJ2-7
CASSLRQGTYEQYF
TGTGCCAGCAGCCTTAGACAGGGAACGTACGAGCAGTACTTC
>few|.|TRBV5-1|TRBJ2-1
CASSLATGSYNEQFF
TGCGCCAGCAGCTTGGCCACAGGATCCTACAATGAGCAGTTCTTC
>.|.|TRBV5-1|TRBJ1-5
CASSLDSLNQPQHF
TGCGCCAGCAGCTTGGACAGCCTCAATCAGCCCCAGCATTTT
>.|.|TRBV7-6|TRBJ1-3
CASSLGSFPSGDTIYF
TGTGCCAGCAGCTTAGGCTCTTTTCCTTCAGGGGACACCATATATTTT
>.|.|TRBV5-8|TRBJ2-7
CASSLRGSGAHEQYF
TGTGCCAGCAGCTTGAGAGGCAGTGGGGCCCACGAGCAGTACTTC
>.|TRBD2|TRBV6-1|TRBJ2-3
CASSGRGSTDTQYF
TGTGCCAGCAGTGGGCGGGGGAGCACAGATACGCAGTATTTT
>.|.|TRBV5-1|TRBJ1-1
CASSTPGGLTEAFF
TGCGCCAGCAGCACTCCCGGGGGTTTGACTGAAGCTTTCTTT
>.|TRBD1|TRBV7-9|TRBJ1-1
CASSFEGAGTEAFF
TGTGCCAGCAGCTTTGAGGGGGCCGGTACTGAAGCTTTCTTT
>.|.|TRBV5-1|TRBJ2-2
CASSFTGSGTGELFF
TGCGCCAGCAGCTTCACAGGTTCGGGCACCGGGGAGCTGTTTTTT
>.|.|TRBV18|TRBJ1-2
CASSNSEGLYGYTF
TGTGCCAGCTCAAACAGTGAAGGCCTCTATGGCTACACCTTC
>.|TRBD1|TRBV5-1|TRBJ1-1
CASSYGTGAVQAFF
TGCGCCAGCAGCTACGGGACAGGGGCCGTCCAAGCTTTCTTT
>.|.|TRBV10-1|TRBJ1-1
CASASGALGTEAFF
TGCGCCAGCGCTTCGGGGGCTCTCGGCACTGAAGCTTTCTTT
>.|.|TRBV6-6|TRBJ1-4
CASSYNEKLFF
TGTGCCAGCAGTTATAATGAAAAACTGTTTTTT
>.|TRBD1|TRBV7-9|TRBJ2-5
CASSSLTGIETQYF
TGTGCCAGCAGCTCTCTGACAGGGATAGAGACCCAGTACTTC
>few|.|TRBV9|TRBJ2-3
CASSGGPYTDTQYF
TGTGCCAGCAGCGGAGGACCGTACACAGATACGCAGTATTTT
>.|.|TRBV5-1|TRBJ2-2
CASSLSGSGTGELFF
TGCGCCAGCAGCTTATCCGGGTCGGGCACCGGGGAGCTGTTTTTT
>.|.|TRBV19|TRBJ1-5
CASSIGQNSNQPQHF
TGTGCCAGTAGTATAGGGCAGAATAGCAATCAGCCCCAGCATTTT
>.|.|TRBV5-4|TRBJ2-1
CASSLVWSGARRSYNEQFF
TGTGCCAGCAGCTTGGTGTGGTCAGGGGCCCGCCGCTCCTACAATGAGCAGTTCTTC
>.|.|TRBV18|TRBJ1-3
CASSPEIRVSGNTIYF
TGTGCCAGCTCACCAGAGATTCGGGTGTCTGGAAACACCATATATTTT
>.|.|TRBV5-1|TRBJ2-5
CASGPGGASETQYF
TGCGCCAGCGGGCCTGGAGGGGCTTCAGAGACCCAGTACTTC
>.|.|TRBV1|TRBJ2-5
CTSSQECPLAGAETQYF
TGCACCAGCAGCCAAGAATGCCCGCTAGCGGGGGCGGAGACCCAGTACTTC
>.|.|TRBV11-3|TRBJ2-1
CASSLQGLYNEQFF
TGTGCCAGCAGCTTGCAGGGGCTCTACAATGAGCAGTTCTTC
>.|TRBD1|TRBV5-1|TRBJ2-5
CASSLEGQGSKTQYF
TGCGCCAGCAGCTTGGAGGGACAGGGGAGCAAGACCCAGTACTTC
>.|TRBD1|TRBV6-5|TRBJ2-5
CASSRDRGETQYF
TGTGCCAGCAGCCGTGACAGGGGAGAGACCCAGTACTTC
>.|.|TRBV21-1|TRBJ1-2
CASSKGPGQSNYGYTF
TGTGCCAGCAGCAAAGGGCCGGGACAGAGTAACTATGGCTACACCTTC
>.|.|TRBV11-2|TRBJ2-7
CASSLGTGLTPIEQYF
TGTGCCAGCAGCTTAGGAACGGGACTCACGCCGATCGAGCAGTACTTC
>.|.|TRBV9|TRBJ1-1
CASTTEDRRLTSEAFF
TGTGCCAGCACAACAGAGGACCGGCGCCTAACCTCTGAAGCTTTCTTT
>.|.|TRBV27|TRBJ2-2
CASSFWGGTGELFF
TGTGCCAGCAGTTTTTGGGGTGGCACCGGGGAGCTGTTTTTT
>.|.|TRBV27|TRBJ1-6
CASRTPGGTNSPLHF
TGTGCCAGCAGAACCCCGGGGGGGACGAATTCACCCCTCCACTTT
>.|.|TRBV12-5|TRBJ2-4
CASGRQAIKNIQYF
TGTGCTAGTGGCCGACAGGCCATCAAAAACATTCAGTACTTC
>.|.|TRBV7-8|TRBJ1-1
CASSLKGGGTEAFF
TGTGCCAGCAGCTTAAAGGGAGGTGGGACTGAAGCTTTCTTT